Below, 18 T cell receptor beta chains from the same sample are listed, as sequenced in a study of OX40 agonist ivuxolimab in advanced cancers. Only in-frame clones appear in the TCRdb table, and some are missing; sequencing was by immunoSEQ multiplex PCR. The sample has about 36,000 clones, approximately 80% seen once; the top ten hold roughly 11%. This material consisted of CD4+ or CD8+ T cells sorted from blood, taken in a trial of the OX40 agonist ivuxolimab. These receptors all come from an adult with an advanced solid tumor such as melanoma, head and neck, liver or kidney cancer.

The V gene is TRBV9, the J gene TRBJ2-5, with D unclear. This CDR3 comprises 14 residues. Per germline, CDR1 SGDLS and CDR2 YYNGEE. Trimming removed 0 bases at V and 3 bases at J, with 9 bases between. CDR3 DNA: TGTGCCAGCAGCGTAGGAGGCGGTAAAGAGACCCAGTACTTC. It codes for CASSVGGGKETQYF.

The CDR3 coding sequence is TGTGCCAGCAGCTCAGGCTTATCTGGGTACGAGCAGTACTTC. Its protein product is CASSSGLSGYEQYF. The chain links TRBV5-4 to TRBJ2-7, with no clear D. This CDR3 is 14 amino acids long. V was pared by 3 bases and J by 4 bases, with 14 bases between. Per germline, CDR1 SGHNT and CDR2 YYREEE (reference sequence).

This chain links TRBV9 with TRBJ2-5, with D possibly TRBD2 on 5 matching bases. Germline loops: CDR1 SGDLS, CDR2 YYNGEE. V lost 0 bases, J lost 1 base, and 13 bases lay in between. The CDR3 loop spans 16 amino acids. CDR3 sequence (DNA): TGTGCCAGCAGCGTAGGTTGGGCTAGCCGCCAAGAGACCCAGTACTTC. Translating gives CASSVGWASRQETQYF.

V and J are TRBV11-2 and TRBJ2-5; 7 bases are shared with TRBD1. The CDR3 runs 15 residues. Germline V gene lookup returns CDR1 SGHAT and CDR2 FQNNGV. With 0 bases clipped from V and 5 bases from J, the junction kept 6 bases outside the gene matches. The CDR3 reads CASSLEPGQWETQYF. The CDR3 DNA sequence: TGTGCCAGCAGCTTAGAGCCGGGACAGTGGGAGACCCAGTACTTC.

This clone was seen just once. The V gene is TRBV7-2, the J gene TRBJ1-2, with a weak D call TRBD1 (5 bases). CDR1 SGHTA and CDR2 FQGNSA come from the germline V gene. The CDR3 loop spans 17 amino acids. Trimming removed 5 bases at V and 4 bases at J, with 23 bases between. The DNA of the CDR3 is TGTGCCAGCAGCCCAAAAGACGGACAAGGGCAAGGCTATGGCTACACCTTC. Translation: CASSPKDGQGQGYGYTF.

This clone was counted once. The genes are TRBV5-5 and TRBJ2-7; 7 bases map to TRBD1. The CDR3 has 15 amino acids. Germline V CDR1 and CDR2: SGHKS, YYEKEE (reference sequence). Trimming took 2 bases from V and 3 from J; bases not matched to a gene: 8. The CDR3 DNA follows: TGTGCCAGCAGCTTCCCAGGGACAGTGGGCTACGAGCAGTACTTC. Amino acid sequence: CASSFPGTVGYEQYF.

Only one count was recorded for this clone. V and J are TRBV2 and TRBJ2-7, with TRBD2 matching 8 bases. The CDR3 runs 12 residues. V was pared by 9 bases and J by 3 bases, with 4 bases of the junction left unmatched. The germline V gene has CDR1 SNHLY and CDR2 FYNNEI. In nucleotides, the CDR3 is TGTGCCAGATCCCTAGCGGGCTACGAGCAGTACTTC. It encodes CARSLAGYEQYF.

This chain joins TRBV6-1 and TRBJ2-7; tentatively, D is TRBD1 or TRBD2 (5 bases each). This CDR3 is 15 amino acids long. From germline, CDR1 is MNHNS and CDR2 SASEGT. V was clipped by 6 bases and J by 1 base, with 16 bases between them. Here the CDR3 DNA reads TGTGCCAGCAGGAAGGGACGGGAAGGGTCCTACGAGCAGTACTTC. It yields the protein CASRKGREGSYEQYF.

The sample holds one count of this clone. The chain carries TRBV6-5 and TRBJ2-7; 11 nucleotides align to TRBD1. The CDR3 is 14 amino acids. Trimming took 4 bases from V and 4 from J; bases not matched to a gene: 3. CDR1 is MNHEY, CDR2 SVGAGI, per germline. DNA of the CDR3: TGTGCCAGCAGTTGGACAGGGGGCTGGTACGAGCAGTACTTC. Translation: CASSWTGGWYEQYF.

V gene TRBV28 combines with J gene TRBJ1-1; D call uncertain. The V gene lost 6 bases and the J gene lost 11 bases, with 22 bases spanning the gap. Germline V gives CDR1 MDHEN, CDR2 SYDVKM. This CDR3 has 14 amino acids. The CDR3 coding sequence is TGTGCCAGCAGCCAATCGCCTGGAACCGAGGGTGCTTTCTTT. Translation gives CASSQSPGTEGAFF.

This clone has a single count. This chain links TRBV5-6 with TRBJ1-2; possible D gene TRBD1, 5 bases. This CDR3 contains 16 residues. Trimming left V 0 bases short and J 4 bases short, with 16 bases between. Germline V lookup: CDR1 SGHDT, CDR2 YYEEEE. The DNA for the CDR3 is TGTGCCAGCAGCTTGGGTATGGTGGGGGATTCCTATGGCTACACCTTC. Translating gives CASSLGMVGDSYGYTF. The full variable domain, completed using reference TRBV5-6 and TRBJ1-2, is DAGVTQSPTHLIKTRGQQVTLRCSPKSGHDTVSWYQQALGQGPQFIFQYYEEEERQRGNFPDRFSGHQFPNYSSELNVNALLLGDSALYLCASSLGMVGDSYGYTFGSGTRLTVV.

This chain links TRBV7-9 with TRBJ2-2; 7 bases align to TRBD1. The J segment lost 3 bases and the V segment lost 4 bases, leaving 2 bases of the junction unmatched. Germline CDR1 SEHNR, CDR2 FQNEAQ (reference sequence). CDR3 length: 14 amino acids. The CDR3: CASSWQGDTGELFF. For the CDR3, the DNA is TGTGCCAGCAGCTGGCAGGGGGACACCGGGGAGCTGTTTTTT.

V usage is TRBV15 and J usage is TRBJ2-3; possibly TRBD1 or TRBD2 for D (5 bases each). Trimming took off 5 bases at V and 1 base at J, with 13 bases between the two ends. This CDR3 is 15 amino acids long. CDR1 is LNHNV and CDR2 is YYDKDF in the germline V gene (reference sequence). The CDR3 nucleotides are TGTGCCACCAGCCGAGGGGTGGGGGGCACAGATACGCAGTATTTT. It yields the protein CATSRGVGGTDTQYF.

The chain has TRBV5-1 and TRBJ1-5; 9 bases are shared with TRBD1. Trimming removed 4 bases from V and 4 bases from J; junction bases left unmatched: 6. In germline, CDR1 is SGHRS, CDR2 YFSETQ. The CDR3 spans 15 residues. This chain's CDR3 is CASSPGTGINQPQHF. In DNA form, the CDR3 reads TGCGCCAGCAGCCCCGGGACAGGGATAAATCAGCCCCAGCATTTT.

This clone was observed a handful of times. V usage is TRBV27 and J usage is TRBJ2-7, with 10 bases fitting TRBD1. Losses at the gene ends were 7 bases for V and 2 bases for J; bases not matched to a gene: 2. Germline-derived CDR1 and CDR2 are MNHEY and SMNVEV (reference sequence). This CDR3 is built from 13 residues. CDR3 residues: CASKDRGAYEQYF. The CDR3 nucleotides read TGTGCCAGCAAGGACAGGGGGGCCTACGAGCAGTACTTC.

This clone has only one observation. V is TRBV19 and J is TRBJ2-6; TRBD1 agrees at 8 bases. Looked up from germline, CDR1 is LNHDA and CDR2 is SQIVND (reference sequence). The trim removed 5 bases at V and 6 bases at J, leaving 6 bases unmatched. This CDR3 has 15 residues. As DNA, the CDR3 is TGTGCCAGTAGTGCAACAGGGGGACTGGCCAACGTCCTGACTTTC. This codes for CASSATGGLANVLTF.

V usage is TRBV6-5 and J usage is TRBJ2-5; TRBD1 matches at 9 bases. The germline gives CDR1 MNHEY, CDR2 SVGAGI. There are 14 residues in the CDR3. Unmatched junction bases numbered 6, after V lost 5 bases and J lost 5 bases. The CDR3 is CASSPRTGVETQYF. CDR3 coding DNA: TGTGCCAGCAGTCCTCGGACAGGGGTTGAGACCCAGTACTTC.

Details on this clone: One junction end disagrees with the germline gene, perhaps due to a read error. The V call is TRBV6-5, the J call TRBJ1-2; weak D call: TRBD1 (6 bases). The germline gives CDR1 MNHEY, CDR2 SVGAGI. The CDR3 runs to 14 residues. CDR3 protein: CASSNKGQLYGHTF. CDR3 in DNA: TGTGCCAGTAGCAACAAAGGACAGCTCTATGGCCACACCTTC.